This T cell receptor (beta chain) was sequenced for a study of blood T cells in healthy people across ages. The authors ran a second PCR of about 6 to 11 cycles using a sample-barcoded 5' primer and a J-beta primer mix. TCRdb passed the 5' RACE reads through MiXCR, listing each CDR3 protein once. The sample has 1.8 million or so distinct CDR3 sequences, 35% to 50% seen once; the top ten hold under 30%. V lost 1 base to trimming and J lost 6 bases, with 10 bases between them. In germline, CDR1 is SEHNR, CDR2 FQNEAQ (reference sequence). The CDR3 consists of 13 residues. Healthy Caucasian individuals from Russia aged 6 to 90 served as donors. Samples had at least 6.5 million PBMCs isolated from them.

The chain combines TRBV7-9 with TRBJ2-7; D may match TRBD1 or TRBD2 (5 bases each). The clonotype originates from a human donor in good health. The sample consisted of blood. Written as DNA, the CDR3 is TGTGCCAGCAGCTTAGAGGAAGGGACCGAGCAGTACTTC. It is translated as CASSLEEGTEQYF.